A selection of T cell receptor beta chains follows, all from one sample in a study of immune evolution from preneoplasia to lung adenocarcinoma. Assay used: immunoSEQ multiplex PCR; TCRdb lists only in-frame clones, some missing. The table lists over 11,000 clones, 75% to 85% of them singletons, with 4.9% in the top ten. The sample comprised FFPE minimally invasive lung adenocarcinoma tissue. The receptors derive from a person aged 65 to 79 with lung adenocarcinoma. The CDR3 runs from the conserved cysteine through the conserved F or W. A D gene is named only where the DNA matches it firmly. Clone size is given for some rows only: seen once, a few or many times, or a class if the clone is expanded.

d_call,clone_size,v_call,j_call,cdr3_nt,cdr3_aa
TRBD1,-,TRBV6-1,TRBJ1-5,TGTGCCAGCAGCTCCGGACAGGGGGCAAGGCAGCCCCAGCATTTT,CASSSGQGARQPQHF
TRBD1,once,TRBV5-5,TRBJ1-1,TGTGCCAGCAGCTTGCAGGGGGTCCGGAACGAAGCTTTCTTT,CASSLQGVRNEAFF
TRBD2,-,TRBV19,TRBJ2-1,TGTGCCAGTACCCCCCGAGCGGGGTCCTACAATGAGCAGTTCTTC,CASTPRAGSYNEQFF
TRBD2,-,TRBV4-2,TRBJ2-3,TGTGCCAGCAGCCAAGAACCTAGCGGGGGGTGGGATACGCAGTATTTT,CASSQEPSGGWDTQYF
-,-,TRBV7-3,TRBJ1-1,TGTGCCAGCAGCGTCGGGACCGCGAACACTGAAGCTTTCTTT,CASSVGTANTEAFF
-,-,TRBV4-1,TRBJ1-6,TGCGCCAGCCATGGACCCCCCCGCTCACCCCTCCACTTT,CASHGPPRSPLHF
-,-,TRBV6-1,TRBJ1-5,TGTGCCAGCAGTGAAGCGGTAGGGGGGGACGATCAGCCCCAGCATTTT,CASSEAVGGDDQPQHF
-,-,TRBV2,TRBJ2-5,TGTGCCAGCAGTAGTTTCCACCCCACTCAGGAGACCCAGTACTTC,CASSSFHPTQETQYF
TRBD2,-,TRBV28,TRBJ2-7,TGTGCCAGCAGCCCCCCGGGGGGCGAGCAGTACTTC,CASSPPGGEQYF
-,few,TRBV2,TRBJ1-5,TGTGCCAGCGGGAGTGGCAATCAGCCCCAGCATTTT,CASGSGNQPQHF
-,-,TRBV27,TRBJ2-1,TGTGCCAGCAGTCTTACAGGAAGCTCCTACAATGAGCAGTTCTTC,CASSLTGSSYNEQFF
TRBD1,-,TRBV7-8,TRBJ1-1,TGTGCCAGCAGCCCAAGGACAGGATCCACTGAAGCTTTCTTT,CASSPRTGSTEAFF
-,once,TRBV28,TRBJ2-7,TGTGCCAGCAGTTTATCTTGGGGCCCTGGCGAGCAGTACTTC,CASSLSWGPGEQYF
TRBD1,-,TRBV19,TRBJ2-7,TGTGCCCCACCACAGGGGAGCTCGGAAGCCTACGAGCAGTACTTC,CAPPQGSSEAYEQYF
-,-,TRBV7-6,TRBJ2-7,TGTGCCAGCAGCCCCCGGGCCACCTCCTACGAGCAGTACTTC,CASSPRATSYEQYF
-,once,TRBV5-1,TRBJ2-1,TGCGCCAGCAGCTTGGAGGGAGGAGGGGGTTACAATGAGCAGTTCTTC,CASSLEGGGGYNEQFF
-,-,TRBV11-2,TRBJ1-1,TGTGCCAGCACCCCCTTGTGGGTCACTGAAGCTTTCTTT,CASTPLWVTEAFF
-,-,TRBV5-1,TRBJ2-7,TGCGCCAGCAGCTTGGACCACACCGGACTTTACGAGCAGTACTTC,CASSLDHTGLYEQYF
TRBD1,-,TRBV28,TRBJ1-5,TGTGCCAGCAGTACCGGGACAGGGAATCAGCCCCAGCATTTT,CASSTGTGNQPQHF
-,-,TRBV28,TRBJ1-3,TGTGCCAGCGGAAGCGGATCGGACACCATATATTTT,CASGSGSDTIYF
-,-,TRBV9,TRBJ2-7,TGTGCCAGCAGCCCAGGATTCGGCTCCATGAACCCCTACGAGCAGTACTTC,CASSPGFGSMNPYEQYF
-,-,TRBV28,TRBJ1-4,TGTGCCAGCAGTTTACGGGGTGAAAAACTGTTTTTT,CASSLRGEKLFF
-,-,TRBV29-1,TRBJ2-7,TGCAGCGTTGGGCGGGGCATCTACGAGCAGTACTTC,CSVGRGIYEQYF
-,-,TRBV6-5,TRBJ2-7,TGTGCCAGCAGCCCCAGGCCCGGCTACGAGCAGTACTTC,CASSPRPGYEQYF
-,-,TRBV10-3,TRBJ1-2,TGTGCCACCAAACCGAACCCAGGGGTAGAATCCCTTTACACCTTC,CATKPNPGVESLYTF
-,-,TRBV7-6,TRBJ2-3,TGTGCCAGCAGCTTAGGTAGTATCGCAGATACGCAGTATTTT,CASSLGSIADTQYF
TRBD1,-,TRBV28,TRBJ2-7,TGTGCCAGTCACAGGGGTAACGAGCAGTACTTC,CASHRGNEQYF
-,few,TRBV28,TRBJ2-1,TGTGCCAGCAGTATTACATTAGGGGAGCAGTTCTTC,CASSITLGEQFF
-,few,TRBV20-1,TRBJ1-2,TGCAGTGCTCCCAAGACAGCACCCATCTTC,CSAPKTAPIF
-,-,TRBV5-4,TRBJ2-7,TGTGCCAGCAGCCGGGACCTAGAGTGGGAGCAGTACTTC,CASSRDLEWEQYF
-,few,TRBV6-6,TRBJ2-5,TGTGCCAGCAGTTACGGGGAGACCCAGTACTTC,CASSYGETQYF
TRBD1,-,TRBV7-3,TRBJ2-1,TGTGCCAGCAGCCAGGGACAGGTGAACTACAATGAGCAGTTCTTC,CASSQGQVNYNEQFF
TRBD1,few,TRBV4-1,TRBJ1-2,TGCGCCAGCAGCCGCAGTGGGACAGGGATACAAGGCTACACCTTC,CASSRSGTGIQGYTF
-,-,TRBV20-1,TRBJ2-2,TGCAGTGCTTCAGTTGGCGGGGAGCTGTTTTTT,CSASVGGELFF
-,few,TRBV7-3,TRBJ2-2,TGTGCCAGCAGCTTAATGCACACCGGGGAGCTGTTTTTT,CASSLMHTGELFF
-,-,TRBV11-2,TRBJ1-1,TGTGCCAGCAGCTTAGATCCCGCACTTTTGAACACTGAAGCTTTTTTT,CASSLDPALLNTEAFF
-,-,TRBV11-2,TRBJ2-7,TGTGCCAGCAGCTTACCAGGGCACGAGCAGTACTTC,CASSLPGHEQYF
-,-,TRBV27,TRBJ1-5,TGTGCCAGCAGTTTGCAGGGTTTAGGTCAGCCCCAGCATTTT,CASSLQGLGQPQHF
TRBD1,-,TRBV28,TRBJ2-5,TGTGCCAGCAGCTCGACAGGGGGCGAGACCCAGTACTTC,CASSSTGGETQYF
-,few,TRBV5-6,TRBJ1-5,TGTGCCAGCAGCTTCATCGGTAGCAATCAGCCCCAGCATTTT,CASSFIGSNQPQHF
-,few,TRBV27,TRBJ2-5,TGTGCCAGCAGTTTACAGGGGCCGACCAGGGGGGCAGAGACCCAGTACTTC,CASSLQGPTRGAETQYF
TRBD1,few,TRBV5-1,TRBJ1-6,TGCGCCAGCAGCAGTGCAGGGGGCTTTTCACCCCTCCACTTT,CASSSAGGFSPLHF
-,-,TRBV2,TRBJ1-2,TGTGCCTCCCGACAGACGTATGGCTACACCTTC,CASRQTYGYTF
-,-,TRBV28,TRBJ1-2,TGTGCCAGCAGTTTTAGCGGGGGGTTAGGGAGTAGTGGCTACACCTTC,CASSFSGGLGSSGYTF
TRBD1,-,TRBV9,TRBJ2-2,TGTGCCAGCAGCCTCCTAGGAGGGACAGGGCACACCGGGGAGCTGTTTTTT,CASSLLGGTGHTGELFF
TRBD1,-,TRBV7-9,TRBJ2-2,TGTGCCAGCAGCTTCGACAGGGATACCGGGGAGCTGTTTTTT,CASSFDRDTGELFF
-,-,TRBV15,TRBJ2-5,TGTGCCACCAGCAGAGGGACTTCCGAGGAGACCCAGTACTTC,CATSRGTSEETQYF
-,-,TRBV4-1,TRBJ1-1,TGCGCCAGCAGCCAAGAATCCGGGGGGACTGAAGCTTTCTTT,CASSQESGGTEAFF